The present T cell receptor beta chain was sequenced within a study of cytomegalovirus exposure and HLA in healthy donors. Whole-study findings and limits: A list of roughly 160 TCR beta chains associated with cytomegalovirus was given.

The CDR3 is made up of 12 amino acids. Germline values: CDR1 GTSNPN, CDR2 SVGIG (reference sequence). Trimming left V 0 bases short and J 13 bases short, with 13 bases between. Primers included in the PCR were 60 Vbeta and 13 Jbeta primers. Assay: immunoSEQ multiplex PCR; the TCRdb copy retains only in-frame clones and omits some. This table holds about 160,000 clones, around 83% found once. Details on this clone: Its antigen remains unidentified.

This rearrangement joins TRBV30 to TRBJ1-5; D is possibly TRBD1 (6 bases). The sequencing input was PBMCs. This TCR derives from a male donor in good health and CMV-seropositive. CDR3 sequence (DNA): TGTGCCTGGAGTGTTGAAGGGGGTCCGCAGCATTTT. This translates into CAWSVEGGPQHF. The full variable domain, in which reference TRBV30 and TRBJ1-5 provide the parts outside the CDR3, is SQTIHQWPATLVQPVGSPLSLECTVEGTSNPNLYWYRQAAGRGLQLLFYSVGIGQISSEVPQNLSASRPQDRQFILSSKKLLLSDSGFYLCAWSVEGGPQHFGDGTRLSIL.